The rows below give T cell receptor beta chains drawn from one sample of a study of cytomegalovirus exposure and HLA in healthy donors. Produced via immunoSEQ multiplex PCR; TCRdb's table is partial and in-frame only. The sample comprises over 150,000 clones, over 60% of which are singletons, and 2.5% to 3% rests with the top ten. The sample taken for sequencing was PBMCs. These receptors all come from a woman aged 30 to 39 in good health and CMV-seronegative. Each CDR3 is given with its conserved first and last residue. D genes are given only for firm matches. The size field is filled for only some rows; it gives once, few, many or a size class.

cdr3_length: 15
j_call: TRBJ2-5
clone_size: .
d_call: .
v_call: TRBV28
cdr3_nt: TGTGCCAGCAGTTGGACTAGGGTAGACAGGGAGACCCAGTACTTC
cdr3_aa: CASSWTRVDRETQYF

cdr3_length: 13
j_call: TRBJ1-5
clone_size: once
d_call: .
v_call: TRBV11-2
cdr3_nt: TGTGCCAGCAGCCGCGAGGGTGATCAGCCCCAGCATTTT
cdr3_aa: CASSREGDQPQHF

cdr3_length: 11
j_call: TRBJ2-7
clone_size: .
d_call: .
v_call: TRBV11-2
cdr3_nt: TGTGCCAGCAGCTCCGACTATGAGCAGTACTTC
cdr3_aa: CASSSDYEQYF

cdr3_length: 14
j_call: TRBJ1-2
clone_size: few
d_call: TRBD1
v_call: TRBV7-9
cdr3_nt: TGTTCCAGCAGCTTAGTGGGACAGGGATGGGGCTACACCTTC
cdr3_aa: CSSSLVGQGWGYTF

cdr3_length: 13
j_call: TRBJ2-3
clone_size: .
d_call: TRBD1
v_call: TRBV29-1
cdr3_nt: TGCAGCGCCCTCGGACAGGGCACAGATACGCAGTATTTT
cdr3_aa: CSALGQGTDTQYF

cdr3_length: 15
j_call: TRBJ1-5
clone_size: .
d_call: .
v_call: TRBV4-1
cdr3_nt: TGCGCCGGCAGCCAGTTTCAGGGAAGCAATCAGCCCCAGCATTTT
cdr3_aa: CAGSQFQGSNQPQHF

cdr3_length: 15
j_call: TRBJ1-3
clone_size: .
d_call: .
v_call: TRBV21-1
cdr3_nt: TGTGCCAGCAGCAAATTCGAGGAGTCTGGAAACACCATATATTTT
cdr3_aa: CASSKFEESGNTIYF

cdr3_length: 14
j_call: TRBJ2-5
clone_size: once
d_call: .
v_call: TRBV7-3
cdr3_nt: TGTGCCAGCAGCTTATTAGGCGGCCAAGAGACCCAGTACTTC
cdr3_aa: CASSLLGGQETQYF

cdr3_length: 14
j_call: TRBJ2-7
clone_size: .
d_call: .
v_call: TRBV7-2
cdr3_nt: TGTGCCAGCAGCCAAGATCTGGTCCTACGCGAGCAGTACTTC
cdr3_aa: CASSQDLVLREQYF

cdr3_length: 18
j_call: TRBJ2-6
clone_size: .
d_call: .
v_call: TRBV30
cdr3_nt: TGTGCCTGGAATCGAGGCCTAGGTGCAAGCTCTGGGGCCAACGTCCTGACTTTC
cdr3_aa: CAWNRGLGASSGANVLTF

cdr3_length: 14
j_call: TRBJ2-2
clone_size: .
d_call: .
v_call: TRBV29-1
cdr3_nt: TGCAGCGTTGAAGGGCAGGGGAACACCGGGGAGCTGTTTTTT
cdr3_aa: CSVEGQGNTGELFF

cdr3_length: 14
j_call: TRBJ2-7
clone_size: .
d_call: TRBD1
v_call: TRBV10-3
cdr3_nt: TGTGCCATCAGTGATCGACAGGGTCTCGACGAGCAGTACTTC
cdr3_aa: CAISDRQGLDEQYF

cdr3_length: 16
j_call: TRBJ2-1
clone_size: .
d_call: .
v_call: TRBV28
cdr3_nt: TGTGCCAGCACGCCCGCAGCGGGTCCCGTTTTCAATGAGCAGTTCTTC
cdr3_aa: CASTPAAGPVFNEQFF

cdr3_length: 15
j_call: TRBJ2-3
clone_size: .
d_call: .
v_call: TRBV7-2
cdr3_nt: TGTGCCAGCAGCTTATACGGGGGGCTCGGGGATACGCAGTATTTT
cdr3_aa: CASSLYGGLGDTQYF

cdr3_length: 16
j_call: TRBJ2-3
clone_size: few
d_call: .
v_call: TRBV5-4
cdr3_nt: TGTGCCAGCAGCTTGGGGACAGATCCTAGCACAGATACGCAGTATTTT
cdr3_aa: CASSLGTDPSTDTQYF

cdr3_length: 12
j_call: TRBJ1-1
clone_size: .
d_call: .
v_call: TRBV30
cdr3_nt: TGTGCCTGGAGTGTGTTTCCGACTGAAGCTTTCTTT
cdr3_aa: CAWSVFPTEAFF

cdr3_length: 15
j_call: TRBJ2-5
clone_size: .
d_call: TRBD2
v_call: TRBV4-3
cdr3_nt: TGCGCCAGCAGCCAAGACGGTCGGGGGGTAGAGACCCAGTACTTC
cdr3_aa: CASSQDGRGVETQYF

cdr3_length: 15
j_call: TRBJ1-1
clone_size: .
d_call: .
v_call: TRBV7-9
cdr3_nt: TGTTCCAGCAGCCGTTATTTCGACAGTTACACTGAAGCTTTCTTT
cdr3_aa: CSSSRYFDSYTEAFF

cdr3_length: 11
j_call: TRBJ2-1
clone_size: few
d_call: .
v_call: TRBV7-9
cdr3_nt: TGTGCCAGCAGCATGGTTAGTGAGCAGTTCTTC
cdr3_aa: CASSMVSEQFF

cdr3_length: 15
j_call: TRBJ2-3
clone_size: .
d_call: TRBD2
v_call: TRBV18
cdr3_nt: TGTGCCAGCTCACAAGCGGGAGGGGGAACAGATACGCAGTATTTT
cdr3_aa: CASSQAGGGTDTQYF

cdr3_length: 11
j_call: TRBJ1-2
clone_size: few
d_call: .
v_call: TRBV29-1
cdr3_nt: TGCAGCGTTGCAGGGTTTGACGGCTACACCTTC
cdr3_aa: CSVAGFDGYTF

cdr3_length: 12
j_call: TRBJ1-2
clone_size: .
d_call: .
v_call: TRBV10-3
cdr3_nt: TGTGCCATCAGTTCCACGGGGTATGGCTACACCTTC
cdr3_aa: CAISSTGYGYTF

cdr3_length: 14
j_call: TRBJ2-7
clone_size: .
d_call: TRBD1
v_call: TRBV6-5
cdr3_nt: TGTGCCAGCAGTTACTCGACAGGGGCGAACGAGCAGTACTTC
cdr3_aa: CASSYSTGANEQYF

cdr3_length: 16
j_call: TRBJ2-3
clone_size: .
d_call: .
v_call: TRBV7-9
cdr3_nt: TGTGCCAGCAGGGCCCCCTGGGGCTCAGTGACAGATACGCAGTATTTT
cdr3_aa: CASRAPWGSVTDTQYF

cdr3_length: 17
j_call: TRBJ2-7
clone_size: .
d_call: TRBD2
v_call: TRBV9
cdr3_nt: TGTGCCAGCAGCGTAGGGACTAGCGGGAGTCTGGAGGTCGAGCAGTACTTC
cdr3_aa: CASSVGTSGSLEVEQYF

cdr3_length: 14
j_call: TRBJ2-5
clone_size: .
d_call: TRBD2
v_call: TRBV6-5
cdr3_nt: TGTGCCAGCAGTTACTCGAGGGGAGGGGAGACCCAGTACTTC
cdr3_aa: CASSYSRGGETQYF

cdr3_length: 16
j_call: TRBJ1-2
clone_size: .
d_call: .
v_call: TRBV19
cdr3_nt: TGTGCCAGTAGACCCTCGGACAGCCGAGCTAACTATGGCTACACCTTC
cdr3_aa: CASRPSDSRANYGYTF

cdr3_length: 17
j_call: TRBJ2-3
clone_size: .
d_call: .
v_call: TRBV7-9
cdr3_nt: TGTGCCAGCAGCTTAGCGCGGATAGGGACTAGCACAGATACGCAGTATTTT
cdr3_aa: CASSLARIGTSTDTQYF

cdr3_length: 13
j_call: TRBJ2-1
clone_size: .
d_call: TRBD2
v_call: TRBV9
cdr3_nt: TGTGCCAGCAGCGTAGGGCCGGGAGGGCCCCAGTTCTTC
cdr3_aa: CASSVGPGGPQFF

cdr3_length: 15
j_call: TRBJ1-1
clone_size: .
d_call: .
v_call: TRBV2
cdr3_nt: TGTGCCAGCAGTCAAACGGGGATAAGTGACACTGAAGCTTTCTTT
cdr3_aa: CASSQTGISDTEAFF

cdr3_length: 15
j_call: TRBJ1-1
clone_size: .
d_call: TRBD1
v_call: TRBV7-2
cdr3_nt: TGTGCCAGCAGCTGGGACAGGGTTCAAGGGACTGAAGCTTTCTTT
cdr3_aa: CASSWDRVQGTEAFF

cdr3_length: 15
j_call: TRBJ1-6
clone_size: .
d_call: .
v_call: TRBV7-3
cdr3_nt: TGTGCCAGCAGCTCATCACAGAGTTATAATTCACCCCTCCACTTT
cdr3_aa: CASSSSQSYNSPLHF

cdr3_length: 15
j_call: TRBJ2-1
clone_size: .
d_call: TRBD1
v_call: TRBV7-2
cdr3_nt: TGTGCCAGCAGCCTCGGACAGGGAGCCTACAATGAGCAGTTCTTC
cdr3_aa: CASSLGQGAYNEQFF

cdr3_length: 15
j_call: TRBJ1-1
clone_size: .
d_call: .
v_call: TRBV2
cdr3_nt: TGTGCCAGCAGTGAATATGGGCAGGGTGACACTGAAGCTTTCTTT
cdr3_aa: CASSEYGQGDTEAFF

cdr3_length: 13
j_call: TRBJ1-2
clone_size: .
d_call: .
v_call: TRBV21-1
cdr3_nt: TGTGAAATGGGGGACAGGCCCTTCGGTGGCTACACCTTC
cdr3_aa: CEMGDRPFGGYTF

cdr3_length: 16
j_call: TRBJ1-4
clone_size: .
d_call: TRBD1
v_call: TRBV7-9
cdr3_nt: TGTGCCAGCAGCTTGGGTGGTGGACAGGGCTTCGAAAAACTGTTTTTT
cdr3_aa: CASSLGGGQGFEKLFF

cdr3_length: 11
j_call: TRBJ1-1
clone_size: .
d_call: .
v_call: TRBV27
cdr3_nt: TGTGCCAGCAGTAAGGGGACTGAAGCTTTCTTT
cdr3_aa: CASSKGTEAFF

cdr3_length: 16
j_call: TRBJ2-7
clone_size: .
d_call: .
v_call: TRBV5-6
cdr3_nt: TGTGCCAGCAGCTCGCCACACAGGGACCTCTCCTACGAGCAGTACTTC
cdr3_aa: CASSSPHRDLSYEQYF

cdr3_length: 13
j_call: TRBJ1-2
clone_size: .
d_call: TRBD1
v_call: TRBV6-1
cdr3_nt: TGTGCCAGCAGGACAGGGGGCAGTTATGGCTACACCTTC
cdr3_aa: CASRTGGSYGYTF

cdr3_length: 14
j_call: TRBJ2-7
clone_size: .
d_call: .
v_call: TRBV7-2
cdr3_nt: TGTGCCAGCAGCGCACGGGGGGCGTCCTACGAGCAGTACTTC
cdr3_aa: CASSARGASYEQYF

cdr3_length: 13
j_call: TRBJ2-3
clone_size: .
d_call: .
v_call: TRBV5-6
cdr3_nt: TGTGCCAGCAGCTTGGCTAGCACAGATACGCAGTATTTT
cdr3_aa: CASSLASTDTQYF

cdr3_length: 14
j_call: TRBJ2-7
clone_size: .
d_call: TRBD1
v_call: TRBV27
cdr3_nt: TGTGCCAGCAGGCTCCGGGACAGGGACTACGAGCAGTACTTC
cdr3_aa: CASRLRDRDYEQYF

cdr3_length: 15
j_call: TRBJ1-4
clone_size: .
d_call: .
v_call: TRBV4-2
cdr3_nt: TGTGCCAGCAGCGAACGGGCAGGGTCGGGTGAAAAACTGTTTTTT
cdr3_aa: CASSERAGSGEKLFF

cdr3_length: 13
j_call: TRBJ1-2
clone_size: .
d_call: TRBD1
v_call: TRBV19
cdr3_nt: TGTGCCAGTAGTAAGGACAGGGGCTATGGCTACACCTTC
cdr3_aa: CASSKDRGYGYTF

cdr3_length: 13
j_call: TRBJ1-2
clone_size: .
d_call: .
v_call: TRBV6-4
cdr3_nt: TGTGCCACCGGGGATCAAGCTAACTATGGCTACACCTTC
cdr3_aa: CATGDQANYGYTF

cdr3_length: 14
j_call: TRBJ2-7
clone_size: few
d_call: .
v_call: TRBV9
cdr3_nt: TGTGCCAGCAGCCCTGGCAGAACCTCCTACGAGCAGTACTTC
cdr3_aa: CASSPGRTSYEQYF

cdr3_length: 18
j_call: TRBJ2-2
clone_size: .
d_call: TRBD2
v_call: TRBV2
cdr3_nt: TGTGCCAGCAGCAGCGGAATAGCTAGCGGGAGGTTTTGGAGGGAGCTGTTTTTT
cdr3_aa: CASSSGIASGRFWRELFF

cdr3_length: 14
j_call: TRBJ1-1
clone_size: .
d_call: TRBD1
v_call: TRBV11-2
cdr3_nt: TGTGCCAGCAGCCGGGACAGGAGAAACACTGAAGCTTTCTTT
cdr3_aa: CASSRDRRNTEAFF

cdr3_length: 15
j_call: TRBJ1-3
clone_size: few
d_call: TRBD1
v_call: TRBV5-1
cdr3_nt: TGCGCCAGCAGATTTCAGGGGGCGCATGGAAACACCATATATTTT
cdr3_aa: CASRFQGAHGNTIYF

cdr3_length: 14
j_call: TRBJ2-5
clone_size: .
d_call: TRBD1
v_call: TRBV4-2
cdr3_nt: TGTGCCAGCTCGGGGGACAGGGTTCAGGAGACCCAGTACTTC
cdr3_aa: CASSGDRVQETQYF

cdr3_length: 15
j_call: TRBJ2-7
clone_size: .
d_call: .
v_call: TRBV2
cdr3_nt: TGTGCCAGCAGTGGGGCCTTCAGGGCCTCCTACGAGCAGTACTTC
cdr3_aa: CASSGAFRASYEQYF

cdr3_length: 15
j_call: TRBJ2-1
clone_size: .
d_call: TRBD2
v_call: TRBV5-8
cdr3_nt: TGTGCCAGCAGTCGACTAGCGGGATCCTACAATGAGCAGTTCTTC
cdr3_aa: CASSRLAGSYNEQFF

cdr3_length: 16
j_call: TRBJ2-3
clone_size: .
d_call: .
v_call: TRBV5-6
cdr3_nt: TGTGCCAGCAGCTTTACAAGGGGCAGTAGCACAGATACGCAGTATTTT
cdr3_aa: CASSFTRGSSTDTQYF

cdr3_length: 14
j_call: TRBJ1-2
clone_size: .
d_call: TRBD1
v_call: TRBV28
cdr3_nt: TGTGCCAGCGATGGGGACAGCGAGGGCTATGGCTACACCTTC
cdr3_aa: CASDGDSEGYGYTF

cdr3_length: 13
j_call: TRBJ1-2
clone_size: .
d_call: .
v_call: TRBV6-5
cdr3_nt: TGTGCCAGCAGTTACTGGCAGGGAGGAGGCTACACCTTC
cdr3_aa: CASSYWQGGGYTF

cdr3_length: 11
j_call: TRBJ2-7
clone_size: .
d_call: .
v_call: TRBV6-5
cdr3_nt: TGTGCCAGCAGTACTCCTTACGAGCAGTACTTC
cdr3_aa: CASSTPYEQYF

cdr3_length: 12
j_call: TRBJ2-1
clone_size: .
d_call: TRBD1
v_call: TRBV5-1
cdr3_nt: TGCGCCAGCAGCTTACAGGGGAATGAGCAGTTCTTC
cdr3_aa: CASSLQGNEQFF

cdr3_length: 15
j_call: TRBJ2-5
clone_size: .
d_call: TRBD1
v_call: TRBV5-4
cdr3_nt: TGTGCCAGCAGCCCAGAGGGGACAGACCAAGAGACCCAGTACTTC
cdr3_aa: CASSPEGTDQETQYF

cdr3_length: 14
j_call: TRBJ2-7
clone_size: .
d_call: TRBD1
v_call: TRBV15
cdr3_nt: TGTGCCACCAGAAAAACCGGGACAGCCTACGAGCAGTACTTC
cdr3_aa: CATRKTGTAYEQYF

cdr3_length: 16
j_call: TRBJ2-1
clone_size: .
d_call: TRBD2
v_call: TRBV7-3
cdr3_nt: TGTGCCAGCAGCCCCCACGATAGCGGGGGGTACAATGAGCAGTTCTTC
cdr3_aa: CASSPHDSGGYNEQFF